Listed below are T cell receptor beta chains from one sample, sequenced in a study of blood T cells in healthy people across ages. TCRdb independently ran MiXCR on the 5' RACE reads; one entry per CDR3 protein. The sample shows about 1.4 million distinct CDR3 sequences, approximately 63% of them seen only once. The sequencing input was blood. The source of these receptors is a man younger than 30 in good health. Each CDR3 is given with its conserved first and last residue. Each record gives: J gene, V gene, CDR3 protein.

TRBJ2-7	TRBV4-3	CASSQDLGQGAYEQYF
TRBJ2-5	TRBV4-1	CASSLTPGLAGETQYF
TRBJ1-5	TRBV28	CASRLGEPQHF
TRBJ1-2	TRBV20-1	CSAPSPQGYTF
-	TRBV20-1	CSASGTRGPEQYF
TRBJ1-4	TRBV7-9	CASNRQGKNEKLFF
TRBJ2-7	TRBV11-2	CASSDPGVRSSEQYF
TRBJ1-5	TRBV4-1	CASSQEDYQPQHF
TRBJ2-7	TRBV5-5	CASSSPYSYEQYF
TRBJ1-2	TRBV27	CASSPGQGWGGYTF
TRBJ2-7	TRBV4-2	CASSQDGKGYEQYF
TRBJ2-7	TRBV9	CASSSRLAGAGEQYF
TRBJ2-7	TRBV6-6	CASSLTSGTGNGYEQYF
TRBJ2-4	TRBV27	CASSSNRDSFGNIQYF
TRBJ1-2	TRBV6-1	CASRWTGQGGGYTF
TRBJ2-2	TRBV29-1	CSVELDPGTGELFF
TRBJ2-7	TRBV29-1	CSVVSGPYEQYF
TRBJ2-1	TRBV14	CASRSGGSGPNEQFF
TRBJ1-4	TRBV9	CASRATEAEKLFF
TRBJ2-3	TRBV4-1	CASSQDVAGITDTQYF
TRBJ2-5	TRBV10-2	CASGDLNYNQETQYF
TRBJ2-2	TRBV4-2	CASSQGGGGTGELFF
TRBJ2-7	TRBV12-5	CASARPGVTCGQYF
TRBJ1-2	TRBV9	CASEGLSSYTF
TRBJ2-7	TRBV10-3	CAIRSPEQVGEQYF
TRBJ2-3	TRBV20-1	CSASQDSSTDTQYF
TRBJ2-7	TRBV11-1	CASSLGTSGTSIQYEQYF
-	TRBV4-1	CASSLQGLRSNEQYF
TRBJ2-7	TRBV20-1	CSATRQGQTYEQYF